The present T cell receptor (beta chain) was sequenced within a study of cytomegalovirus exposure and HLA in healthy donors. Study context: Approximately 77 million unique TCRs from HLA-typed donors were held in an early release of data. General study findings and limits: TCR beta sequences reportedly predicted most subjects' HLA-A and HLA-B alleles accurately. It was reported that the classifier diagnosed cytomegalovirus status with high specificity and sensitivity in both the original and validation cohorts. The availability of immune exposure information extended only to CMV serostatus.

As to this clone: The antigen remains unidentified.

The V gene's germline CDR1 is SGDLS and CDR2 YYNGEE. This CDR3 comprises 16 residues. V lost 4 bases and J lost 6; bases outside the gene matches: 10. The PCR was carried out with 60 Vbeta primers and 13 Jbeta primers. Measured with immunoSEQ multiplex PCR; TCRdb has only the in-frame clones, and not every one. In all, the sample yields roughly 43,000 clones. Sequenced sample: PBMCs. V is TRBV9 and J is TRBJ2-2, with 9 nucleotides matching TRBD2. This TCR was sampled from a woman aged 40 to 50 in good health and CMV-seronegative. The DNA for the CDR3 is TGTGCCAGCAGCCTCTTAGCGGGAGATAGGGCCGGGGAGCTGTTTTTT. Translation: CASSLLAGDRAGELFF.